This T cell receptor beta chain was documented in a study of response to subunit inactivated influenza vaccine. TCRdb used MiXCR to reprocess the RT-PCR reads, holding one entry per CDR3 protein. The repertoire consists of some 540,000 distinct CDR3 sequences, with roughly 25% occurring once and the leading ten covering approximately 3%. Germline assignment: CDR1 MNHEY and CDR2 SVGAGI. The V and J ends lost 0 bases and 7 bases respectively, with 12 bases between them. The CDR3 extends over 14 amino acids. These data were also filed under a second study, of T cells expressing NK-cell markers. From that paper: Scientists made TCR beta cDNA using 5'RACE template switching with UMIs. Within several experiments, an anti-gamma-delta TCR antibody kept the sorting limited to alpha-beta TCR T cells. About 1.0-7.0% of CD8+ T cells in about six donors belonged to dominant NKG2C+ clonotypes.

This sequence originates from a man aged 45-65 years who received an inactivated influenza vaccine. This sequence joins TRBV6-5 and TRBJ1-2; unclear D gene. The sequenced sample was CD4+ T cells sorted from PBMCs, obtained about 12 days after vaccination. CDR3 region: CASSYSAGLGGYTF. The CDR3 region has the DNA TGTGCCAGCAGTTACTCGGCGGGGTTGGGTGGCTACACCTTC.